The 32 T cell receptor beta chains reported below all come from one sample, sequenced in a study of blood T cell repertoires in COVID-19. Sequencing used immunoSEQ multiplex PCR; TCRdb keeps in-frame clones, though not all of them. The table has some 75,000 clones, around 80% seen once. Sequencing was done on a sample of peripheral blood. These receptors originate from a man aged 45 to 65 with COVID-19, enrolled during active disease.

This clone was seen more than once but under ten times. The V and J genes are TRBV19 and TRBJ1-4; D is ambiguous. V was trimmed by 1 base and J by 5 bases, leaving 5 bases between them. Per the germline V gene, CDR1 is LNHDA and CDR2 is SQIVND (reference sequence). This CDR3 has 13 amino acids. The CDR3 nucleotides are TGTGCCAGTAGTATAGGGAGGAATGAAAAACTGTTTTTT. This codes for CASSIGRNEKLFF.

This clone was seen a few times. V is TRBV4-2 and J is TRBJ1-3, with unresolved D. The CDR3 runs 18 residues. The germline V gene has CDR1 LGHNA and CDR2 YNFKEQ. Between the trimmed V and J ends, which lost 0 bases and 0 bases, there was a span of 15 bases. The CDR3 bases are TGTGCCAGCAGCCAAGATCTAAGTTTGCGCAACTCTGGAAACACCATATATTTT. Encoded protein: CASSQDLSLRNSGNTIYF.

The J gene is TRBJ2-7, the V gene TRBV5-1; 11 positions match TRBD2. Germline trimming cut 4 bases from V and 2 bases from J; bases unmatched to any gene: 5. Per the germline V gene, CDR1 is SGHRS and CDR2 is YFSETQ. This CDR3 is 15 amino acids long. The DNA of the CDR3 is TGCGCCAGCAGCGTGACTAGCGGGATACCCTACGAGCAGTACTTC. Translating gives CASSVTSGIPYEQYF.

The chain uses TRBV5-1 and TRBJ2-3, with D perhaps TRBD2 (6 bases). The V end lost 3 bases, the J end lost 0 bases, and 11 bases lay between the germline ends. Germline V gene lookup returns CDR1 SGHRS and CDR2 YFSETQ. This CDR3 has 15 amino acids. The CDR3 spells CASSSLLASTDTQYF. The CDR3 region has the DNA TGCGCCAGCAGCTCTCTACTAGCAAGCACAGATACGCAGTATTTT.

J is TRBJ2-5 and V is TRBV19; D uncertain. The CDR3 runs 13 residues. Trimming took off 5 bases at V and 2 bases at J, with 9 bases between the two ends. CDR1 LNHDA and CDR2 SQIVND come from the germline V gene (reference sequence). CDR3 loop: CASSSRLQETQYF. CDR3 DNA sequence: TGTGCCAGTAGTTCCAGGCTTCAAGAGACCCAGTACTTC.

The rearrangement uses TRBV11-2 and TRBJ1-1; no clear D. Germline V CDR1 and CDR2: SGHAT, FQNNGV. The V gene lost 6 bases and the J gene lost 1 base, with 6 bases spanning the gap. The CDR3 totals 12 residues. The CDR3 loop is CASSMSNTEAFF. For the CDR3, the DNA is TGTGCCAGCAGTATGTCGAACACTGAAGCTTTCTTT.

The chain recombines TRBV28 with TRBJ2-2; the D is unclear. This CDR3 comprises 11 residues. The ends were cut back, 6 bases at V and 7 bases at J, with 6 bases in the middle. The germline CDR1 and CDR2 sequences are MDHEN and SYDVKM. CDR3 loop: CASRGIGELFF. Written as DNA, the CDR3 is TGTGCCAGCAGGGGCATCGGGGAGCTGTTTTTT.

The chain carries TRBV19 and TRBJ1-5; 9 bases are a match to TRBD1. V was pared by 2 bases and J by 7 bases, with 12 bases of the junction left unmatched. CDR3 length equals 17 residues. From germline, CDR1 is LNHDA and CDR2 SQIVND (reference sequence). The CDR3 is CASSIHTYRDREQPQHF. As DNA, the CDR3 is TGTGCCAGTAGTATACACACCTACCGGGACAGGGAACAGCCCCAGCATTTT.

This chain links TRBV5-1 with TRBJ2-1; 8 bases line up with TRBD1. The V gene's germline CDR1 is SGHRS and CDR2 YFSETQ. V shed 7 bases, J shed 4 bases, and the junction held 7 bases outside the gene matches. This CDR3 has 14 amino acids. The CDR3 spells CASGAGGAYNEQFF. DNA of the CDR3: TGCGCCAGCGGCGCAGGGGGCGCGTACAATGAGCAGTTCTTC.

This clone was counted between two and nine times. V and J are TRBV4-1 and TRBJ2-2, with TRBD1 matching over 8 bases. V trimming: 0 bases; J trimming: 5 bases; junction bases outside the gene matches: 2. The CDR3 runs to 15 residues. CDR1 is MGHRA, CDR2 YSYEKL, per germline. The CDR3 nucleotides are TGCGCCAGCAGCCAAGAGGGACAGGATACCGGGGAGCTGTTTTTT. Protein sequence: CASSQEGQDTGELFF.

The chain carries TRBV19 and TRBJ2-3; TRBD2 agrees at 12 bases. Trimming cost V 6 bases and J 4 bases; bases outside gene matches: 5. The CDR3 covers 15 residues. Germline-derived CDR1 and CDR2 are LNHDA and SQIVND (reference sequence). This CDR3 is CASSPTSGRADTQYF. DNA of the CDR3: TGTGCCAGTAGCCCGACTAGCGGGAGAGCAGATACGCAGTATTTT. The full variable domain, rest sourced from reference TRBV19 and TRBJ2-3, is DGGITQSPKYLFRKEGQNVTLSCEQNLNHDAMYWYRQDPGQGLRLIYYSQIVNDFQKGDIAEGYSVSREKKESFPLTVTSAQKNPTAFYLCASSPTSGRADTQYFGPGTRLTVL.

The chain has TRBV4-2 and TRBJ2-7; D might be TRBD1 (6 bases). The CDR3 loop spans 17 amino acids. Germline V CDR1 and CDR2: LGHNA, YNFKEQ. V lost 3 bases to trimming and J lost 1 base, with 19 bases between them. The chain's CDR3 is CASSQGMTGRRSYEQYF. For the CDR3, the DNA is TGTGCCAGCAGCCAGGGCATGACAGGTAGACGTTCCTACGAGCAGTACTTC.

This clone has a single count. The rearrangement links TRBV28 to TRBJ2-7; TRBD1 matches at 8 bases. Germline lookup yields CDR1 MDHEN and CDR2 SYDVKM. The V segment lost 5 bases and the J segment 2 bases; nucleotides outside the gene matches: 11. CDR3 length: 16 residues. The CDR3 DNA sequence: TGTGCCAGCAGTGCCGCCGGGACAGGAACTCCCTACGAGCAGTACTTC. It encodes CASSAAGTGTPYEQYF.

The chain couples TRBV20-1 to TRBJ2-7; D perhaps matches TRBD1 (5 bases). Looked up from germline, CDR1 is DFQATT and CDR2 is SNEGSKA (reference sequence). V lost 7 bases, J lost 3 bases, and 10 bases lay in between. CDR3 length equals 11 residues. CDR3 DNA sequence: TGCAGTGGCGAAAGGGGCTACGAGCAGTACTTC. It yields the protein CSGERGYEQYF.

V is TRBV19 and J is TRBJ2-5, with a weak D call TRBD1 (6 bases). V was cut by 5 bases and J by 4 bases, with 20 bases left in between. Per germline, CDR1 LNHDA and CDR2 SQIVND (reference sequence). The CDR3 consists of 16 residues. The CDR3 nucleotides are TGTGCCAGTAGTGCTACAGGGAGAGGCGATTTAGAGACCCAGTACTTC. Encoded protein: CASSATGRGDLETQYF. Full variable domain (outside the CDR3, taken from reference TRBV19 and TRBJ2-5): DGGITQSPKYLFRKEGQNVTLSCEQNLNHDAMYWYRQDPGQGLRLIYYSQIVNDFQKGDIAEGYSVSREKKESFPLTVTSAQKNPTAFYLCASSATGRGDLETQYFGPGTRLLVL.

The rearrangement uses TRBV9 and TRBJ2-2, with D possibly being TRBD2 (6 bases). V lost 0 bases and J 0 bases, leaving 9 bases between the germline ends. The CDR3 is 16 residues long. In germline, CDR1 is SGDLS, CDR2 YYNGEE. In DNA, the CDR3 is TGTGCCAGCAGCGTAGGTATAGCGGCGAACACCGGGGAGCTGTTTTTT. It is translated as CASSVGIAANTGELFF.

V and J are TRBV11-2 and TRBJ2-3, with D possibly TRBD2 on 7 matching bases. V was cut by 8 bases and J by 6 bases, with 21 bases left in between. The CDR3 loop spans 15 amino acids. Germline-derived CDR1 and CDR2 are SGHAT and FQNNGV. The CDR3 bases are TGTGCCAGCCGACGGGGGCGGGGGAGTATGGATACGCAGTATTTT. It is translated as CASRRGRGSMDTQYF.

The chain employs TRBV5-1 and TRBJ2-7; the D is unclear. This CDR3 spans 15 amino acids. Germline CDR1 reads SGHRS; CDR2 reads YFSETQ. V dropped 1 base and J dropped 0 bases, with 11 bases sitting between them. CDR3 residues: CASSLYISSSYEQYF. CDR3 in DNA: TGCGCCAGCAGCTTGTACATTTCCTCCTCCTACGAGCAGTACTTC.

V and J are TRBV10-3 and TRBJ1-1; D is perhaps TRBD1 (5 bases). The CDR3 is made up of 13 amino acids. CDR1 ENHRY and CDR2 SYGVKD come from the germline V gene. V dropped 2 bases and J dropped 8 bases, with 12 bases sitting between them. CDR3 in DNA: TGTGCCATCAGTGAGGCACAGGTGACGGAAGCTTTCTTT. Its translation is CAISEAQVTEAFF.

The V and J genes are TRBV29-1 and TRBJ2-5, with D possibly being TRBD2 (6 bases). Per germline, CDR1 SQVTM and CDR2 ANQGSEA. The V gene lost 5 bases and the J gene lost 5 bases, with 18 bases spanning the gap. The CDR3 totals 14 residues. Here the CDR3 reads CSVSTGTGWETQYF. CDR3 nucleotide sequence: TGCAGCGTTAGCACCGGGACTGGGTGGGAGACCCAGTACTTC.

V is TRBV18 and J is TRBJ2-3; possibly TRBD2 for D (5 bases). The CDR3 is 15 amino acids. From germline, CDR1 is KGHSH and CDR2 LQKENI. V lost 0 bases, J lost 3 bases, and 10 bases lay in between. CDR3 in DNA: TGTGCCAGCTCACCACCGGGTGGGAGAACAGATACGCAGTATTTT. Translated: CASSPPGGRTDTQYF.

V gene TRBV27 combines with J gene TRBJ2-5; no clear D. The CDR3 runs to 18 residues. V shed 8 bases and J shed 2 bases, with 27 bases lying between them. Looked up from germline, CDR1 is MNHEY and CDR2 is SMNVEV (reference sequence). The CDR3 DNA is TGTGCCAGCTCCAAATCAGTCGGGTCAGAACAAAGACAAGAGACCCAGTACTTC. This codes for CASSKSVGSEQRQETQYF.

In its sample, this clone was seen a few times. The chain has TRBV12-3 or TRBV12-4 and TRBJ2-3, with 7 bases matching TRBD2. This CDR3 contains 13 residues. V lost 6 bases and J lost 8; bases outside the gene matches: 8. CDR3 in DNA: TGTGCCAGCAGCCCTCCATGGGAGGGTACGCAGTATTTT. Protein product: CASSPPWEGTQYF.

Only a few counts were recorded for this clone. The V and J genes are TRBV6-5 and TRBJ2-5; 10 nucleotides line up with TRBD2. The CDR3 runs to 13 residues. With V trimmed by 6 bases and J by 4 bases, 2 bases remained unmatched. Germline values: CDR1 MNHEY, CDR2 SVGAGI. The CDR3 spells CASRAGGRETQYF. Written as DNA, the CDR3 is TGTGCCAGCAGAGCGGGAGGGAGAGAGACCCAGTACTTC.

This rearrangement joins TRBV6-5 to TRBJ2-7, with D uncertain. The germline V gene has CDR1 MNHEY and CDR2 SVGAGI. The CDR3 covers 12 residues. V lost 6 bases and J 4 bases, leaving 10 bases between the germline ends. The CDR3 loop is CASRSLGYEQYF. DNA for the CDR3: TGTGCCAGCAGGAGTCTCGGGTACGAGCAGTACTTC.

The rearrangement links TRBV5-8 to TRBJ2-3, with 14 positions matching TRBD2. The CDR3 has 16 amino acids. CDR1 SGHTS and CDR2 YDEGEE come from the germline V gene. V trimming: 1 base; J trimming: 7 bases; junction bases outside the gene matches: 5. CDR3 sequence: CASSLPGTSGSYTQYF. The CDR3 DNA reads as TGTGCCAGCAGCTTGCCCGGGACTAGCGGGAGTTATACGCAGTATTTT.

The genes are TRBV2 and TRBJ1-1, with 9 bases identical to TRBD1. Germline values: CDR1 SNHLY, CDR2 FYNNEI. The CDR3 runs to 14 residues. V gave up 9 bases and J gave up 0 bases; unmatched junction bases: 5. This chain's CDR3 is CARRTGAVNTEAFF. DNA of the CDR3: TGTGCCAGAAGGACAGGGGCCGTGAACACTGAAGCTTTCTTT.

The chain carries TRBV7-2 and TRBJ2-2; weak D call: TRBD1 (5 bases). The germline gives CDR1 SGHTA, CDR2 FQGNSA. V was cut by 1 base and J by 1 base, with 7 bases left in between. This CDR3 spans 15 amino acids. Here the CDR3 DNA reads TGTGCCAGCAGCTTAGTTACAGGGAACACCGGGGAGCTGTTTTTT. Its protein is CASSLVTGNTGELFF.

V usage is TRBV9 and J usage is TRBJ2-3, with 9 nucleotides matching TRBD1. This CDR3 has 15 amino acids. Germline CDR1 and CDR2: SGDLS and YYNGEE. V shed 4 bases and J 3 bases; nucleotides not matched to a gene: 6. The chain's CDR3 is CASSTTGGSTDTQYF. DNA of the CDR3: TGTGCCAGCAGCACCACAGGGGGCTCAACAGATACGCAGTATTTT.

The chain is built from TRBV6-5 and TRBJ1-1; no clear D. The V gene lost 3 bases and the J gene lost 5 bases, with 10 bases spanning the gap. This CDR3 has 13 residues. Germline CDR1 MNHEY, CDR2 SVGAGI. The CDR3: CASSYKGGTEAFF. CDR3 DNA: TGTGCCAGCAGTTATAAGGGAGGGACTGAAGCTTTCTTT.

The chain links TRBV5-5 to TRBJ2-5; 13 bases are shared with TRBD2. Germline CDR1 and CDR2: SGHKS and YYEKEE (reference sequence). The ends lost 0 bases at V and 7 bases at J; junction bases unmatched: 3. The CDR3 sequence is 15 residues long. The CDR3 nucleotides read TGTGCCAGCAGCTTGGGGACTAGCGGGAGCTGGACCCAGTACTTC. Translated, it gives CASSLGTSGSWTQYF.

The chain couples TRBV7-2 to TRBJ2-7; 7 bases agree with TRBD1. V was clipped by 1 base and J by 0 bases; unmatched bases: 3. The CDR3 sequence is 15 residues long. Germline CDR1 and CDR2: SGHTA and FQGNSA. The CDR3 bases are TGTGCCAGCAGCTTAGAGGACAGGAGCTCCTACGAGCAGTACTTC. Translating gives CASSLEDRSSYEQYF.